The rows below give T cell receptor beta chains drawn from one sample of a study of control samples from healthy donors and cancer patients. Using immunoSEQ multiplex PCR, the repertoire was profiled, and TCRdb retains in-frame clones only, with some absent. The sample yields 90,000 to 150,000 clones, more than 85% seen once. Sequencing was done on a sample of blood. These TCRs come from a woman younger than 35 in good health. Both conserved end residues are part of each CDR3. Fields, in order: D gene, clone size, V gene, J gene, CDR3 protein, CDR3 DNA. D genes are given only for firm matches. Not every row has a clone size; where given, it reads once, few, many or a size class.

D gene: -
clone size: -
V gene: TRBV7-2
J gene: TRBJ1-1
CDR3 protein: CASSSAGGRMNTEAFF
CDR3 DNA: TGTGCCAGCAGCTCCGCGGGGGGGCGCATGAACACTGAAGCTTTCTTT

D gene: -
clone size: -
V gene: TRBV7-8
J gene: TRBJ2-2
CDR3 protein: CASSSSRLDGGELFF
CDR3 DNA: TGTGCCAGCAGCTCTAGTAGGCTAGACGGGGGGGAGCTGTTTTTT

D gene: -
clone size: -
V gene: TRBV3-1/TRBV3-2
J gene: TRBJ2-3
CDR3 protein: CASSQDMAGTDTQYF
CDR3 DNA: TGTGCCAGCAGCCAAGACATGGCAGGGACAGATACGCAGTATTTT

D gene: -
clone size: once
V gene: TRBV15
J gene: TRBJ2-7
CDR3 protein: CATSSPARGVEQYF
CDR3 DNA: TGTGCCACCAGCAGTCCGGCCAGGGGGGTCGAGCAGTACTTC

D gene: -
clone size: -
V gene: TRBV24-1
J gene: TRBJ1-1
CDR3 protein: CATSDLVEDRRNTEAFF
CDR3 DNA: TGTGCCACCAGTGATTTGGTAGAGGACCGGAGGAACACTGAAGCTTTCTTT

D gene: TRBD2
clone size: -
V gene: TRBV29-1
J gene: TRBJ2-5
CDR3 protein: CSVSSGLGQETQYF
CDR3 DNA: TGCAGCGTAAGCTCCGGACTAGGACAAGAGACCCAGTACTTC

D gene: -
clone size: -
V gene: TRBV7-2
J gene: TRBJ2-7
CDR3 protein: CATSRDIPLKQYF
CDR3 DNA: TGTGCCACCAGCCGGGACATACCTTTGAAGCAGTACTTC

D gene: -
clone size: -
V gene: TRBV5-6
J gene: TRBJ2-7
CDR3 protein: CASSLAGGSDEQYF
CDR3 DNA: TGTGCCAGCAGCCTCGCTGGGGGGAGCGACGAGCAGTACTTC

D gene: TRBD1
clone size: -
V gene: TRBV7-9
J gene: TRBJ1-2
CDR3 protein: CASSAPTAGGWYGYTF
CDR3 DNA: TGTGCCAGCAGCGCGCCTACGGCAGGGGGCTGGTATGGCTACACCTTC

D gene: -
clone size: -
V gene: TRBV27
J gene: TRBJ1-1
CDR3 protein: CASSLSPTTEAFF
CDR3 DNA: TGTGCCAGCAGTCTAAGTCCGACTACAGAAGCTTTCTTT

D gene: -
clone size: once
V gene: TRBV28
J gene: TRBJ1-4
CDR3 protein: CASRGGRGTNEKLFF
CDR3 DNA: TGTGCCAGCAGGGGGGGCAGGGGTACTAATGAAAAACTGTTTTTT

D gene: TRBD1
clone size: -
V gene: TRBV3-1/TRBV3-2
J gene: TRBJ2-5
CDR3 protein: CASSQVAGGLETQYF
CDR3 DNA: TGTGCCAGCAGCCAAGTCGCAGGGGGCCTGGAGACCCAGTACTTC

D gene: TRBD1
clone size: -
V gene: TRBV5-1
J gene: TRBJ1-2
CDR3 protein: CASSHGDRDISGYTF
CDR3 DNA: TGCGCCAGCAGCCATGGGGACAGGGACATCTCTGGCTACACCTTC

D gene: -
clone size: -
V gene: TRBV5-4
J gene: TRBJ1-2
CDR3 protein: CASSSEMSGNGYTF
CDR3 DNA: TGTGCCAGCAGCTCTGAAATGTCAGGGAACGGCTACACCTTC

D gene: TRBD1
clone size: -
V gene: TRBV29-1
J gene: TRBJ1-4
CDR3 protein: CSVGARGQADEKLFF
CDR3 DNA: TGCAGCGTTGGAGCTCGGGGACAGGCCGACGAAAAACTGTTTTTT

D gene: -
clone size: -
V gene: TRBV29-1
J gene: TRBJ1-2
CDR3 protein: CSSDGVSGGYTF
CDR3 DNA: TGCAGCTCGGACGGGGTTTCGGGTGGCTACACCTTC

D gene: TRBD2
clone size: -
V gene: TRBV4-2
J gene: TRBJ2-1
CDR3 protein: CASSQDLAGEYNEQFF
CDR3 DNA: TGTGCCAGCAGCCAAGACCTAGCGGGAGAATACAATGAGCAGTTCTTC

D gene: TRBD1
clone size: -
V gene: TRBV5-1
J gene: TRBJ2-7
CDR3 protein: CASSLAGGDLPYEQYF
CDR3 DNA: TGCGCCAGCAGCTTGGCAGGGGGCGATCTCCCCTACGAGCAGTACTTC

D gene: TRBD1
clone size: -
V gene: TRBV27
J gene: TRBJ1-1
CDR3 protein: CASRGTGGSTEAFF
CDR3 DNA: TGTGCCAGCAGGGGCACAGGGGGCAGCACTGAAGCTTTCTTT

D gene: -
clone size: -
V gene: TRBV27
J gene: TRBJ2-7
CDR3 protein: CASSLSRRLHYEQYF
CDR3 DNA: TGTGCCAGCAGTTTATCACGCAGGCTCCACTACGAGCAGTACTTC

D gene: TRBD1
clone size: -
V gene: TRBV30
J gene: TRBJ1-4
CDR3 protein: CAWNGRGREKLFF
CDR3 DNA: TGTGCCTGGAATGGCAGGGGGCGTGAAAAACTGTTTTTT

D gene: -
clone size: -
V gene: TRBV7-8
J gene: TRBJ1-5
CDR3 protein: CASSTLRSGYSNQPQHF
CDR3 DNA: TGTGCCAGCAGCACCCTCCGGTCAGGGTATAGCAATCAGCCCCAGCATTTT

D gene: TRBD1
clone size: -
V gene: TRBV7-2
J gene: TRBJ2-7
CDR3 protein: CASSPRDRAPYEQYF
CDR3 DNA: TGTGCCAGCAGCCCCCGGGACAGGGCTCCCTACGAGCAGTACTTC

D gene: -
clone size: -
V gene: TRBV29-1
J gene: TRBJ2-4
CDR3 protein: CSVEDRQKNIQYF
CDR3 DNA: TGCAGCGTTGAAGATCGGCAGAAAAACATTCAGTACTTC

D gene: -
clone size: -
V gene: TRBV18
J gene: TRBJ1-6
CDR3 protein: CASSPVEAGNSPLHF
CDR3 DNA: TGTGCCAGCTCACCGGTAGAAGCCGGGAATTCACCCCTCCACTTT

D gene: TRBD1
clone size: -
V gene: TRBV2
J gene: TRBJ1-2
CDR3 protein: CASSERRPGQGYGYTF
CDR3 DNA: TGTGCCAGCAGTGAAAGAAGACCGGGACAGGGTTATGGCTACACCTTC

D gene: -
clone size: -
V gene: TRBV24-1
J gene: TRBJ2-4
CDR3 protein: CATSVIVVGRGDKNIQYF
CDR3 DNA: TGTGCCACCAGTGTTATCGTAGTTGGCAGGGGGGACAAAAACATTCAGTACTTC

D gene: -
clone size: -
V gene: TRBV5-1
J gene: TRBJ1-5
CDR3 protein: CASSLQGTGGQPQHF
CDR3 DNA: TGCGCCAGCAGCCTTCAGGGGACGGGCGGTCAGCCCCAGCATTTT

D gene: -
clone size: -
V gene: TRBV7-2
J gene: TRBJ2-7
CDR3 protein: CASSRWEVRPTEQYF
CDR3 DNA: TGTGCCAGCAGCCGTTGGGAGGTGCGGCCGACTGAGCAGTACTTC

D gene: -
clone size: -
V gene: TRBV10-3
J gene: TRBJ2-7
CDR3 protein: CAISERYEQYF
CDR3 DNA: TGTGCCATCAGTGAACGGTACGAGCAGTACTTC

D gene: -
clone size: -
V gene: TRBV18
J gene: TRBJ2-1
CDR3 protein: CASSSQTPSPPNEQFF
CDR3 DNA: TGTGCCAGCTCATCGCAGACTCCATCGCCACCGAATGAGCAGTTCTTC

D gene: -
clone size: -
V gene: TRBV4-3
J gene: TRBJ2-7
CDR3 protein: CASSQGVKGSYEQYF
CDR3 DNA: TGCGCCAGCAGCCAGGGAGTTAAAGGGTCCTACGAGCAGTACTTC

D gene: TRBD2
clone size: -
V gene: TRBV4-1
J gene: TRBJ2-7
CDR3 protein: CASSQDPGLPWDEQYF
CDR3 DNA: TGCGCCAGCAGCCAAGACCCGGGACTACCATGGGACGAGCAGTACTTC

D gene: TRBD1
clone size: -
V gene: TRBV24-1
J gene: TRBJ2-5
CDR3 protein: CATSDRGREETQYF
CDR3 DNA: TGTGCCACCAGCGACAGGGGGCGCGAGGAGACCCAGTACTTC

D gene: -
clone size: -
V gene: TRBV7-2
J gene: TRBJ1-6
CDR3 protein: CASSGQSADSPLHF
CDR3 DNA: TGTGCCAGCAGCGGACAGTCCGCGGATTCACCCCTCCACTTT

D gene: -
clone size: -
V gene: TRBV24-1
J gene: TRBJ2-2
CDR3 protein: CATSLRTGELFF
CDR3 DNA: TGTGCCACCAGCCTCCGCACCGGGGAGCTGTTTTTT

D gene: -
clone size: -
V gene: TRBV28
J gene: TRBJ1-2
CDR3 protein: CASSLSVKGSTGSYGYTF
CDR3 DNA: TGTGCCAGCAGTTTAAGTGTTAAGGGGTCCACAGGGTCCTATGGCTACACCTTC

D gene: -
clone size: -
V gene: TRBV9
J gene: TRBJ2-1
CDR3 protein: CASSRGLIYNEQFF
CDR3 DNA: TGTGCCAGCAGCAGGGGTCTAATCTACAATGAGCAGTTCTTC

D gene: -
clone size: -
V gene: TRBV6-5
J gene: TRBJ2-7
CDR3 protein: CASSYGSWRIGEQYF
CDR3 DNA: TGTGCCAGCAGTTACGGGTCTTGGCGCATCGGCGAGCAGTACTTC

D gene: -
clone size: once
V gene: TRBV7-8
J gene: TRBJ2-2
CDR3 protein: CASSPRGVRAGELFF
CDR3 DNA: TGTGCCAGCAGCCCAAGGGGGGTACGGGCCGGGGAGCTGTTTTTT

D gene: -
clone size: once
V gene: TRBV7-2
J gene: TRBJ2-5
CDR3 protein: CASSDLGGSGETQYF
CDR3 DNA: TGTGCCAGCAGCGACCTAGGGGGGTCGGGAGAGACCCAGTACTTC

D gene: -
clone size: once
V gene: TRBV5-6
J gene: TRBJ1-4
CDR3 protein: CASSLSGQEKLFF
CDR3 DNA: TGTGCCAGCAGCTTGAGTGGACAAGAAAAACTGTTTTTT